The 29 T cell receptor beta chains below all came from one sample that was sequenced in a study of T cells in Graves' hyperthyroidism and ophthalmopathy. The investigators amplified TCR beta CDR3 regions from RNA transcripts. With the HTBI primer set, the TCR CDR3 went through a first round of RT-PCR. TCRdb reprocessed the multiplex PCR reads via MiXCR and lists one record per CDR3 protein. The sample includes around 440,000 distinct CDR3 sequences, 15% to 17% of them seen just once. The sequenced sample was blood. Every receptor here comes from a woman aged 18-29 years with Graves' hyperthyroidism.

This clonotype appeared a few times. The chain has TRBV20-1 and TRBJ2-2; 10 nucleotides match TRBD2. This CDR3 is 13 amino acids long. Germline CDR1 is DFQATT and CDR2 is SNEGSKA (reference sequence). With 3 bases clipped from V and 8 bases from J, the junction kept 3 bases outside the gene matches. CDR3: CSARLAGVGELFF. The DNA for the CDR3 is TGCAGTGCTAGGCTAGCGGGGGTTGGGGAGCTGTTTTTT.

To note about this clonotype: This could be a read error, since a much larger clone is one nucleotide away. The chain is built from TRBV6-1 and TRBJ2-2; D unresolved. Trimming left V 10 bases short and J 0 bases short, with 21 bases between. Germline lookup yields CDR1 MNHNS and CDR2 SASEGT. The CDR3 loop spans 17 amino acids. Here the CDR3 reads CATLRFVADANTGELFF. CDR3 DNA sequence: TGTGCCACCCTCCGTTTTGTGGCAGACGCGAACACCGGGGAGCTGTTTTTT.

This clonotype was detected ten times or more. V gene TRBV6-5 combines with J gene TRBJ1-6; D perhaps matches TRBD1 (5 bases). Germline CDR1 MNHEY, CDR2 SVGAGI. Trimming cost V 0 bases and J 10 bases, with 10 bases left between them. This CDR3 contains 14 residues. As DNA, the CDR3 is TGTGCCAGCAGTTACTCTCGGGGGTGGTCACCCCTCCACTTT. This sequence encodes CASSYSRGWSPLHF.

This clonotype was seen ten or more times. The V call is TRBV6-1, the J call TRBJ1-6, with D unclear. Germline values: CDR1 MNHNS, CDR2 SASEGT. The CDR3 runs 13 residues. Trimming left V 5 bases short and J 11 bases short, with 13 bases between. CDR3 amino acids: CASSSSTKAPLHF. The CDR3 DNA reads as TGTGCCAGCAGTTCATCAACCAAGGCACCCCTCCACTTT.

This sequence joins TRBV19 and TRBJ2-7, with D uncertain. The germline V and J ends were trimmed by 2 bases and 1 base, with 6 bases remaining between them. This CDR3 is built from 13 residues. Germline V CDR1 and CDR2: LNHDA, SQIVND (reference sequence). The CDR3 nucleotides are TGTGCCAGTAGTATAACGGTATCCTACGAGCAGTACTTC. Residues: CASSITVSYEQYF.

This clonotype has at least ten counts. The chain is built from TRBV29-1 and TRBJ2-7; D not certain. The CDR3 consists of 13 residues. Germline CDR1 is SQVTM and CDR2 is ANQGSEA. The V and J ends lost 0 bases and 6 bases respectively, with 12 bases between them. The chain's CDR3 is CSVEDELRREQYF. The CDR3 DNA follows: TGCAGCGTTGAAGATGAGTTGCGTCGCGAGCAGTACTTC.

This clonotype was recorded many times. The V and J genes are TRBV12-3 or TRBV12-4 and TRBJ2-1, with 14 bases matching TRBD2. The CDR3 is 15 residues long. V was pared by 6 bases and J by 7 bases, with 5 bases of the junction left unmatched. In nucleotides, the CDR3 is TGTGCCAGCAGCCCTGGGACTAGCGGGAGAAATGAGCAGTTCTTC. It codes for CASSPGTSGRNEQFF.

Ten or more counts support this clonotype. The rearrangement joins TRBV4-1 to TRBJ2-2, with 9 bases aligning to TRBD2. V dropped 3 bases and J dropped 4; count of bases not matched to a gene: 6. CDR3 length equals 16 residues. The germline CDR1 and CDR2 sequences are MGHRA and YSYEKL. CDR3 bases: TGCGCCAGCAGCCATGGCCTAGCGGGGACCACCGGGGAGCTGTTTTTT. This sequence encodes CASSHGLAGTTGELFF.

Many counts were recorded for this clonotype. The chain carries TRBV7-8 and TRBJ2-5; TRBD2 is a possible D gene (6 bases). The germline V and J ends were trimmed by 4 bases and 2 bases, with 11 bases remaining between them. CDR1 and CDR2 from the germline V gene are SGHVS and FQNEAQ. This CDR3 contains 14 residues. The CDR3: CASSSREVQETQYF. The CDR3 nucleotides read TGTGCCAGCAGCTCAAGGGAGGTACAAGAGACCCAGTACTTC.

This clonotype appeared many times. This chain connects TRBV5-1 to TRBJ2-3; D is unclear. CDR1 and CDR2 (germline): SGHRS, YFSETQ. The CDR3 is 16 amino acids. The ends were cut back, 1 base at V and 0 bases at J, with 12 bases in the middle. CDR3 sequence: CASSLWAGGSTDTQYF. The CDR3 DNA sequence: TGCGCCAGCAGCTTGTGGGCAGGCGGTAGCACAGATACGCAGTATTTT.

This chain connects TRBV6-5 to TRBJ2-3; D might be TRBD2 (5 bases). V was cut by 0 bases and J by 4 bases, with 8 bases left in between. This CDR3 is built from 14 residues. Germline CDR1 reads MNHEY; CDR2 reads SVGAGI. The CDR3 region is CASSYSPSPDTQYF. CDR3 DNA: TGTGCCAGCAGTTACTCGCCTAGCCCAGATACGCAGTATTTT.

This clonotype has a count of ten or more. The genes are TRBV25-1 and TRBJ2-2, with 8 bases fitting TRBD1. The CDR3 totals 16 residues. V lost 4 bases to trimming and J lost 2 bases; unmatched junction nucleotides: 6. CDR1 is MGHDK and CDR2 is SYGVNS in the germline V gene. Here the CDR3 reads CASSGGQEPNTGELFF. The CDR3, as DNA: TGTGCCAGCAGTGGGGGACAGGAACCTAACACCGGGGAGCTGTTTTTT.

In the case of this clonotype: Given a much more abundant clone one base away, this may be a read error. The CDR3 DNA reads as TGCAGCGTTGAAGATCGCCCCCTGCTAGCGACTGATGAGCAGTACTTC. Protein product: CSVEDRPLLATDEQYF. The V gene is TRBV29-1, the J gene TRBJ2-7; weak D call: TRBD2 (6 bases). This CDR3 has 16 residues. Germline CDR1 and CDR2: SQVTM and ANQGSEA. Trimming took 0 bases from V and 7 from J, leaving 22 bases between them.

There are many counts of this clonotype. The chain has TRBV29-1 and TRBJ1-2; 11 nucleotides align to TRBD1. CDR3 length equals 14 residues. CDR1 and CDR2 from the germline V gene are SQVTM and ANQGSEA. The ends lost 0 bases at V and 7 bases at J; junction bases unmatched: 4. The CDR3 DNA reads as TGCAGCGTTGAAGACCCAGGGACAGGGGGTGGCTACACCTTC. Translated, it gives CSVEDPGTGGGYTF.

This clonotype showed up just once. V is TRBV5-4 and J is TRBJ2-7; TRBD2 aligns across 7 bases. This CDR3 is built from 15 residues. Germline trimming cut 4 bases from V and 2 bases from J; bases unmatched to any gene: 9. Germline V gene data show CDR1 as SGHNT and CDR2 as YYREEE (reference sequence). DNA for the CDR3: TGTGCCAGCAGCCTTGCCACTAGCGAAGCCTACGAGCAGTACTTC. This translates into CASSLATSEAYEQYF.

J is TRBJ2-1 and V is TRBV19; 15 bases are a match to TRBD2. CDR3 length: 16 amino acids. The V gene end was trimmed by 5 bases and the J gene end by 6 bases; junction bases not matched to a gene: 5. Germline loops: CDR1 LNHDA, CDR2 SQIVND (reference sequence). CDR3 residues: CASSPGLAGGRNEQFF. The CDR3 region has the DNA TGTGCCAGTAGTCCGGGACTAGCGGGGGGACGCAATGAGCAGTTCTTC.

The V call is TRBV5-1, the J call TRBJ2-3; possible D gene TRBD2, 6 bases. CDR1 SGHRS and CDR2 YFSETQ come from the germline V gene. This CDR3 is 15 amino acids long. Trimming took off 4 bases at V and 0 bases at J, with 12 bases between the two ends. The CDR3 reads CASSQFGGSTDTQYF. The CDR3 nucleotides read TGCGCCAGCAGCCAGTTCGGGGGAAGCACAGATACGCAGTATTTT. Looking up the rest from reference TRBV5-1 and TRBJ2-3 gives the full variable domain: KAGVTQTPRYLIKTRGQQVTLSCSPISGHRSVSWYQQTPGQGLQFLFEYFSETQRNKGNFPGRFSGRQFSNSRSEMNVSTLELGDSALYLCASSQFGGSTDTQYFGPGTRLTVL.

As to this clonotype: A much larger clone is a single base away; this may be a read error. The genes are TRBV5-1 and TRBJ2-2; no reliable D call. This CDR3 contains 14 residues. The V end lost 5 bases, the J end lost 1 base, and 9 bases lay between the germline ends. From germline, CDR1 is SGHRS and CDR2 YFSETQ. The CDR3 nucleotides read TGCGCCAGCAGATGGCTAGTGAACACCGGGGAGCTGTTTTTT. Amino acid sequence: CASRWLVNTGELFF. Based on the CDR3 plus reference TRBV5-1 and TRBJ2-2, the full variable domain is KAGVTQTPRYLIKTRGQQVTLSCSPISGHRSVSWYQQTPGQGLQFLFEYFSETQRNKGNFPGRFSGRQFSNSRSEMNVSTLELGDSALYLCASRWLVNTGELFFGEGSRLTVL.

The rearrangement links TRBV12-3 or TRBV12-4 to TRBJ2-5; 14 positions agree with TRBD2. J gave up 0 bases and V 3 bases, and 9 bases lay outside the gene matches. This CDR3 comprises 19 residues. The chain's CDR3 is CASSFGGGLAGGDQETQYF. The CDR3 DNA sequence: TGTGCCAGCAGTTTTGGGGGCGGACTAGCGGGAGGAGACCAAGAGACCCAGTACTTC.

V and J are TRBV20-1 and TRBJ1-4, with a possible D match to TRBD1 (5 bases). V shed 0 bases and J shed 4 bases, with 12 bases lying between them. The CDR3 is 15 residues long. CDR1 DFQATT and CDR2 SNEGSKA come from the germline V gene (reference sequence). CDR3 bases: TGCAGTGCTAGAGATTTACTGGGGGTTAATGAAAAACTGTTTTTT. Amino acid sequence: CSARDLLGVNEKLFF.

This clonotype was found many times. This chain connects TRBV7-8 to TRBJ2-7; perhaps D is TRBD1 or TRBD2 (5 bases each). Germline CDR1 reads SGHVS; CDR2 reads FQNEAQ. The germline V and J ends were trimmed by 0 bases and 4 bases, with 10 bases remaining between them. The CDR3 consists of 14 residues. In DNA form, the CDR3 reads TGTGCCAGCAGCTTAGCGGGGGTCGAATACGAGCAGTACTTC. Translation: CASSLAGVEYEQYF.

The table lists this clonotype with many counts. This chain uses TRBV12-3 or TRBV12-4 with TRBJ2-1; TRBD2 might be the D (6 bases). V lost 6 bases and J lost 8, with 17 bases in between. The CDR3 runs to 14 residues. CDR3 region: CASRTGTLFDEQFF. DNA for the CDR3: TGTGCCAGCAGGACCGGGACTTTATTCGATGAGCAGTTCTTC.

This clonotype was recorded at least ten times. This sequence joins TRBV11-3 and TRBJ2-1; possibly TRBD2 for D (6 bases). Per germline, CDR1 SGHNT and CDR2 YENEEA. This CDR3 spans 13 amino acids. The ends were cut back, 8 bases at V and 6 bases at J, with 14 bases in the middle. The CDR3 DNA sequence: TGTGCCAGCGCGCGGGGCCCCGTCAATGAGCAGTTCTTC. Its translation: CASARGPVNEQFF.

The sample holds a few counts of this clonotype. V usage is TRBV20-1 and J usage is TRBJ2-1; 14 bases match TRBD2. V shed 5 bases, J shed 0 bases, and the junction held 9 bases outside the gene matches. CDR1 and CDR2 (germline): DFQATT, SNEGSKA (reference sequence). The CDR3 runs 18 residues. CDR3 protein: CSAPPGTSGSSSYNEQFF. The CDR3 coding sequence is TGCAGTGCTCCCCCCGGGACTAGCGGGAGTAGCTCCTACAATGAGCAGTTCTTC.

This clonotype was seen repeatedly, ten times or more. The gene calls are TRBV6-1 and TRBJ2-2, with 7 bases aligning to TRBD2. V lost 10 bases and J lost 3; bases outside the gene matches: 8. Germline CDR1 reads MNHNS; CDR2 reads SASEGT. The length of the CDR3 is 14 residues. CDR3 sequence: CATAAGPYTGELFF. The CDR3 nucleotides are TGTGCCACTGCAGCGGGACCTTACACCGGGGAGCTGTTTTTT.

This clonotype was observed many times. The J gene is TRBJ2-2, the V gene TRBV12-3 or TRBV12-4; TRBD1 matches 10 bases. The CDR3 extends over 16 amino acids. V lost 2 bases and J lost 4; bases outside the gene matches: 4. CDR3 nucleotide sequence: TGTGCCAGCAGTTTACGTGGGACAGGGGCCACCGGGGAGCTGTTTTTT. Its protein is CASSLRGTGATGELFF.

This clonotype was seen at least ten times. The V gene is TRBV20-1, the J gene TRBJ2-2, with 7 nucleotides matching TRBD1. The V segment lost 6 bases and the J segment 2 bases; nucleotides outside the gene matches: 9. This CDR3 has 15 amino acids. From germline, CDR1 is DFQATT and CDR2 SNEGSKA (reference sequence). The DNA of the CDR3 is TGCAGTGCCATCAGGGGGTGGCCCAACACCGGGGAGCTGTTTTTT. Translated: CSAIRGWPNTGELFF.

Here the CDR3 DNA reads TGTGCCACCAGCAGAGGACAGGGGTACACTGAAGCTTTCTTT. Encoded protein: CATSRGQGYTEAFF. This chain uses TRBV15 with TRBJ1-1; 8 bases agree with TRBD1. Germline CDR1 and CDR2: LNHNV and YYDKDF (reference sequence). This CDR3 region has 14 residues. V gave up 1 base and J gave up 3 bases; unmatched junction bases: 1.

This clonotype was counted ten times or more. The CDR3 bases are TGTGCCAGCAGCCTACAGGGGGCGCATCAGCCCCAGCATTTT. Translated, it gives CASSLQGAHQPQHF. The J gene is TRBJ1-5, the V gene TRBV3-1, with 9 bases that match TRBD1. The V gene's germline CDR1 is LGHDT and CDR2 YNNKEL (reference sequence). This CDR3 is 14 amino acids long. The V segment lost 4 bases and the J segment 5 bases; nucleotides outside the gene matches: 3.